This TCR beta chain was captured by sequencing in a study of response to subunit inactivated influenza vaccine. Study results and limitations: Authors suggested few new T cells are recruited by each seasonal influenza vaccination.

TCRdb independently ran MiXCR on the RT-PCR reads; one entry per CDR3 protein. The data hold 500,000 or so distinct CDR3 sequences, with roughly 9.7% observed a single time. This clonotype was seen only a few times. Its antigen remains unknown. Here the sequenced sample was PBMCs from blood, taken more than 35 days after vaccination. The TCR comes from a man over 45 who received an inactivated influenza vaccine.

The CDR3 region has the DNA TGTGCCAGCAGTGAATACAGGTTGAGCTCCTACGAGCAGTACTTC. Its translation is CASSEYRLSSYEQYF. The rearrangement uses TRBV6-1 and TRBJ2-7; a possible D gene is TRBD1 (5 bases). Trimming stripped 2 bases from V and 0 bases from J, with 11 bases between. Germline loops: CDR1 MNHNS, CDR2 SASEGT. The CDR3 runs 15 residues.